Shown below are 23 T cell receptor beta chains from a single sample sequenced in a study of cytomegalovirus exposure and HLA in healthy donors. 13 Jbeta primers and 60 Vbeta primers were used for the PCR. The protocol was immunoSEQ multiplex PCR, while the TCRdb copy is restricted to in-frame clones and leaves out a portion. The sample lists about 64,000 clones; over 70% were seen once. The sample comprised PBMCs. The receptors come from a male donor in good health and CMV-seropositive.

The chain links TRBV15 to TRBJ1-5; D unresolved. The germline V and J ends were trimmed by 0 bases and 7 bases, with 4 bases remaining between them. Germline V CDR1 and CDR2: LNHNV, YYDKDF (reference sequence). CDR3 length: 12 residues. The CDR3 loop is CATSRDQQPQHF. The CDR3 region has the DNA TGTGCCACCAGCAGAGATCAACAGCCCCAGCATTTT.

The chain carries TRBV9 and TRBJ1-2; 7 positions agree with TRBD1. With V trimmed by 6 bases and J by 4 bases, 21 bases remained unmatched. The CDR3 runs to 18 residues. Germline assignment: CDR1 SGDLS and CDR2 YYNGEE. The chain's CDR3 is CASTFLAVSKGALYGYTF. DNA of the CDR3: TGTGCCAGCACCTTTCTGGCGGTCAGTAAGGGGGCCCTCTATGGCTACACCTTC.

This CDR3 is CASSQDRGGLREQYF. CDR3 sequence (DNA): TGCGCCAGCAGCCAAGATAGGGGGGGACTTCGAGAGCAGTACTTC. The genes are TRBV4-3 and TRBJ2-7; maybe TRBD2 (7 bases). This CDR3 region has 15 residues. The germline CDR1 and CDR2 sequences are LGHNA and YSLEER. V gave up 0 bases and J gave up 7 bases, with 16 bases separating them.

The CDR3 here is CASSDGTGGWSSYEQYF. The CDR3 DNA follows: TGTGCCAGCAGCGACGGGACAGGAGGATGGAGCTCCTACGAGCAGTACTTC. The V and J genes are TRBV11-2 and TRBJ2-7; TRBD1 aligns across 8 bases. The J segment lost 0 bases and the V segment lost 5 bases, leaving 12 bases of the junction unmatched. The CDR3 has 17 residues. CDR1 is SGHAT and CDR2 is FQNNGV in the germline V gene.

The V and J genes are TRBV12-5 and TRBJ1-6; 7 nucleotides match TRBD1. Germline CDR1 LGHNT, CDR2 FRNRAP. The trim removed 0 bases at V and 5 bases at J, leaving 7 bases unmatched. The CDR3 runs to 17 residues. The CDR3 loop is CASGLVLGTVNNSPLHF. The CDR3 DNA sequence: TGTGCTAGTGGTTTGGTACTCGGGACAGTTAATAATTCACCCCTCCACTTT.

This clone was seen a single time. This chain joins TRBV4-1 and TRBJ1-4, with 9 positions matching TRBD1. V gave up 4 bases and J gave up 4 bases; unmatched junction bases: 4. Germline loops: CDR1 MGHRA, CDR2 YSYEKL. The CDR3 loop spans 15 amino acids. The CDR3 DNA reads TGCGCCAGCAGCCGAGGGGACAGGGATAATGAAAAACTGTTTTTT. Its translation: CASSRGDRDNEKLFF.

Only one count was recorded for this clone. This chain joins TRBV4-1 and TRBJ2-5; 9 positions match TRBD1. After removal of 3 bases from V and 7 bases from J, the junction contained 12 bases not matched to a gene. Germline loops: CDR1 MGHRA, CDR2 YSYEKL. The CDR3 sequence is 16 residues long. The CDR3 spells CASSQGRTGAGWTQYF. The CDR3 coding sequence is TGCGCCAGCAGCCAGGGTAGGACAGGGGCGGGGTGGACCCAGTACTTC.

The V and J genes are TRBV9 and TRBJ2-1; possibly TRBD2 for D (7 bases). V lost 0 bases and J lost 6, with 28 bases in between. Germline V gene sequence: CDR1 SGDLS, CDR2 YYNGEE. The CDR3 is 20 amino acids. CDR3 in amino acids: CASSVGGGAGVGGSGNEQFF. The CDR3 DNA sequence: TGTGCCAGCAGCGTAGGTGGGGGGGCAGGGGTTGGGGGATCGGGCAATGAGCAGTTCTTC.

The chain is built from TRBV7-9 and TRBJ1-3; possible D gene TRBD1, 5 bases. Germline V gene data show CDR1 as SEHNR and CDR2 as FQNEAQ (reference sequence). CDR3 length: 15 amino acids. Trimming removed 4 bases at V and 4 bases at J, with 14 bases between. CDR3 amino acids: CASSSLDSPGNTIYF. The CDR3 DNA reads TGTGCCAGCAGCTCCCTCGACAGCCCCGGAAACACCATATATTTT.

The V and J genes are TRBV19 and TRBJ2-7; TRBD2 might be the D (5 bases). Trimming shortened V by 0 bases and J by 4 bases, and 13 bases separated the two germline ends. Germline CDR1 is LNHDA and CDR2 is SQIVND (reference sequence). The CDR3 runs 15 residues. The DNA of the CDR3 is TGTGCCAGTAGTATAGACGGCAGCGGAAGATACGAGCAGTACTTC. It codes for CASSIDGSGRYEQYF.

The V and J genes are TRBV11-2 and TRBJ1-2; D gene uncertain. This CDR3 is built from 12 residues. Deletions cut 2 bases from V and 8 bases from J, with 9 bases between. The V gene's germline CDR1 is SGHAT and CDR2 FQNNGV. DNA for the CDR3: TGTGCCAGCAGCTTATCCCTTCTAGGCTACACCTTC. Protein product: CASSLSLLGYTF.

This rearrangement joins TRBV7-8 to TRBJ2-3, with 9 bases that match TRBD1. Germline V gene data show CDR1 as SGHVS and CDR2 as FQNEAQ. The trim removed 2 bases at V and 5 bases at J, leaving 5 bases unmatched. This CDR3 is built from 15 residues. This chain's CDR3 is CASSLTGGIGDTQYF. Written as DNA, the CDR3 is TGTGCCAGCAGCTTAACAGGGGGCATTGGAGATACGCAGTATTTT.

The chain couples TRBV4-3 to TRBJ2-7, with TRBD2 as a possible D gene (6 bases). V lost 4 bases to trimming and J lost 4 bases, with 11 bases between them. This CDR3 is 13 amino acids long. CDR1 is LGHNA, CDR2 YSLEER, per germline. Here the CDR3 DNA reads TGCGCCAGCAGCCCTGGGGCGGGGTACGAGCAGTACTTC. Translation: CASSPGAGYEQYF.

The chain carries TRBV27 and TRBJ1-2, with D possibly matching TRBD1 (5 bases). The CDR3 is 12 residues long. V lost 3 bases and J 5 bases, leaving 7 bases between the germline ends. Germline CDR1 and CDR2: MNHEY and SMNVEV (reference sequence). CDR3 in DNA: TGTGCCAGCAGTTTGCAGGGTTATGGCTACACCTTC. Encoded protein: CASSLQGYGYTF.

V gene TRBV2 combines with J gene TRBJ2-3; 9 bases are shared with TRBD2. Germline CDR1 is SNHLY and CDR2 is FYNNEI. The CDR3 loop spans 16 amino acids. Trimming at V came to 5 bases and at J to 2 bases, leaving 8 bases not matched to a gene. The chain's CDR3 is CASSYFGGGATDTQYF. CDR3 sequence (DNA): TGTGCCAGCAGTTACTTCGGCGGGGGGGCCACAGATACGCAGTATTTT.

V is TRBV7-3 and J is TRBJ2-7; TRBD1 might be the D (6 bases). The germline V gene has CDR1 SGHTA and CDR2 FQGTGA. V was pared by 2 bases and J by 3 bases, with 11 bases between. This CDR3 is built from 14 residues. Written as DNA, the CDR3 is TGTGCCAGCAGCTTATTCAGGGGTGGCTACGAGCAGTACTTC. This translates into CASSLFRGGYEQYF.

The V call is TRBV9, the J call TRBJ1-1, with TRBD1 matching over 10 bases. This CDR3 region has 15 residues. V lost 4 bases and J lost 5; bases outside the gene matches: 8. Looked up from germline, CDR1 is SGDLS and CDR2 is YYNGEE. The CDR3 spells CASSNPDRGRTEAFF. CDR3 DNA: TGTGCCAGCAGCAATCCGGACAGGGGGAGGACTGAAGCTTTCTTT. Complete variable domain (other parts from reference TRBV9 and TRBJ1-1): DSGVTQTPKHLITATGQRVTLRCSPRSGDLSVYWYQQSLDQGLQFLIQYYNGEERAKGNILERFSAQQFPDLHSELNLSSLELGDSALYFCASSNPDRGRTEAFFGQGTRLTVV.

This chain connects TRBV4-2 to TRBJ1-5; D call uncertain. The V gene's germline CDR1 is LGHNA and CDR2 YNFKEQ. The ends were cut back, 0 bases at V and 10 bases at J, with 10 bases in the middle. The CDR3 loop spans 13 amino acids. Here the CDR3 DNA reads TGTGCCAGCAGCCAAGATTCGGGTCTACCCCAGCATTTT. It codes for CASSQDSGLPQHF.

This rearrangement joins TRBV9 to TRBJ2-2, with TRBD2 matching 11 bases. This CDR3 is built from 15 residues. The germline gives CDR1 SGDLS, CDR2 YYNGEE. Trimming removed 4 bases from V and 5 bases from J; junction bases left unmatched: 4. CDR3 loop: CASSPLAGGTGELFF. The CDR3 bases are TGTGCCAGCAGCCCCCTAGCGGGGGGAACCGGGGAGCTGTTTTTT.

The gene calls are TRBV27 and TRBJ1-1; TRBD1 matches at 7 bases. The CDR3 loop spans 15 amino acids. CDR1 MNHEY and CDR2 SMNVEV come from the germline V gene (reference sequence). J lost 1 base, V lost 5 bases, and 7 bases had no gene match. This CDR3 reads CASSPYRGTNTEAFF. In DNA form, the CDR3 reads TGTGCCAGCAGTCCTTACAGGGGTACGAACACTGAAGCTTTCTTT.

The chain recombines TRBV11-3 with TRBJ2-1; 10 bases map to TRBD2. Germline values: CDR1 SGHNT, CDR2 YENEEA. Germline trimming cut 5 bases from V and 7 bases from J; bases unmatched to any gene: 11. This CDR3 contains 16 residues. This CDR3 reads CASSPRGAGGKNEQFF. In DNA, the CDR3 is TGTGCCAGCAGCCCCCGAGGAGCGGGGGGGAAGAATGAGCAGTTCTTC.

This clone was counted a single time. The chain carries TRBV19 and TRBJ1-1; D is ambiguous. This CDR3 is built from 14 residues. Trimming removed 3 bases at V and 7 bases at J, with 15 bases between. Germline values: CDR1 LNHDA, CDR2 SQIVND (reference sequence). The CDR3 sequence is CASSITGPPSEAFF. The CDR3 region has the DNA TGTGCCAGTAGTATTACTGGCCCGCCTAGTGAAGCTTTCTTT. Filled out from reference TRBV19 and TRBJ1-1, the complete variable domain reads DGGITQSPKYLFRKEGQNVTLSCEQNLNHDAMYWYRQDPGQGLRLIYYSQIVNDFQKGDIAEGYSVSREKKESFPLTVTSAQKNPTAFYLCASSITGPPSEAFFGQGTRLTVV.

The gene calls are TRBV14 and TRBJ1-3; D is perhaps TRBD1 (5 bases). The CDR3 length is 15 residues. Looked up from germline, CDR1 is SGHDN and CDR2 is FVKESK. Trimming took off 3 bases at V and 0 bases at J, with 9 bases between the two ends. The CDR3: CASSHQTASGNTIYF. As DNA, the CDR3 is TGTGCCAGCAGCCACCAGACAGCCTCTGGAAACACCATATATTTT. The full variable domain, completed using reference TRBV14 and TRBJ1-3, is EAGVTQFPSHSVIEKGQTVTLRCDPISGHDNLYWYRRVMGKEIKFLLHFVKESKQDESGMPNNRFLAERTGGTYSTLKVQPAELEDSGVYFCASSHQTASGNTIYFGEGSWLTVV.